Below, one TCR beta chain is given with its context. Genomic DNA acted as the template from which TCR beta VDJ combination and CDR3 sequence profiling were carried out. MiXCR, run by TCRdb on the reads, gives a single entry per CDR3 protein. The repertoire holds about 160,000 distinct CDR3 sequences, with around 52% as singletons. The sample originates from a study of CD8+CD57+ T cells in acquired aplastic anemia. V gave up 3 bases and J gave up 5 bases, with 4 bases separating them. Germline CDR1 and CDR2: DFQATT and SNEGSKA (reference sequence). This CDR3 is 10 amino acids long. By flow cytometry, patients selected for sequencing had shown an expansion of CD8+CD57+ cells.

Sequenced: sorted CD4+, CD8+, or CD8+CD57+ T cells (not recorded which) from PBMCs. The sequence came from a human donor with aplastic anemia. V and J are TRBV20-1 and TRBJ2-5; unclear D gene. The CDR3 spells CSASLETQYF. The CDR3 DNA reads TGCAGTGCTAGTCTGGAGACCCAGTACTTC.